This TCR beta chain is drawn from a study of cytomegalovirus exposure and HLA in healthy donors. Notes on the study in general: Several V segments, TRBV6-2 and TRBV6-3 among them, could not be told apart and were dropped. By HLA locus, TCR association rates varied in a later analysis, with DRB1 showing the most and HLA-C the fewest. For TCR beta chains, V- and J-gene trimming was later linked to a missense DCLRE1C variant.

In regard to this clone: Its antigen is not identified.

PCR primers comprised 60 Vbeta and 13 Jbeta primers. TCRdb keeps only in-frame clones here, not all; method: immunoSEQ multiplex PCR. This table lists around 150,000 clones. This CDR3 is 15 amino acids long. The J segment lost 4 bases and the V segment lost 2 bases, leaving 1 base of the junction unmatched. CDR1 SGHNT and CDR2 YYREEE come from the germline V gene (reference sequence). The sample comprised PBMCs. The chain carries TRBV5-4 and TRBJ1-6; TRBD1 matches 9 bases. This sequence was found in a middle-aged man in good health and CMV-seronegative. The CDR3 is CASSFDRGYNSPLHF. The CDR3 DNA reads as TGTGCCAGCAGCTTTGACAGGGGGTATAATTCACCCCTCCACTTT.